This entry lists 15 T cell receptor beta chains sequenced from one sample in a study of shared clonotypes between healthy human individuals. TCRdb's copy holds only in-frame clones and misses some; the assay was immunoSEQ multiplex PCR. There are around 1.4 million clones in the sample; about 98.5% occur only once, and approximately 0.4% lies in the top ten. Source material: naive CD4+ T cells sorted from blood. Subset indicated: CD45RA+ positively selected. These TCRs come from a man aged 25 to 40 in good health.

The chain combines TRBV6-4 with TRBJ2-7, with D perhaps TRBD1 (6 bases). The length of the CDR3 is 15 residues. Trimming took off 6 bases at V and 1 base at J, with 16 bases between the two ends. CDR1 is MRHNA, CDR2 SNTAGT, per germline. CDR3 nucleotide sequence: TGTGCCAGCAGGTACCACAGGGCACCATCCTACGAGCAGTACTTC. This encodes CASRYHRAPSYEQYF.

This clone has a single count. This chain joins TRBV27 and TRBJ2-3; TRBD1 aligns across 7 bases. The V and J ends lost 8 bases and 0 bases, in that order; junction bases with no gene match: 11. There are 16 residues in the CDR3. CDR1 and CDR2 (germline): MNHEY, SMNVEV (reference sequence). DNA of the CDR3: TGTGCCAGCGGAAGACAGGGAGTCTCTAGCACAGATACGCAGTATTTT. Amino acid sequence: CASGRQGVSSTDTQYF.

The CDR3: CASSPLGRPLSQETQYF. DNA of the CDR3: TGTGCCAGCTCACCTCTAGGACGTCCGCTATCTCAAGAGACCCAGTACTTC. The chain employs TRBV18 and TRBJ2-5, with D unresolved. This CDR3 is built from 17 residues. The germline V gene has CDR1 KGHSH and CDR2 LQKENI. Between the trimmed V and J ends, which lost 3 bases and 2 bases, there was a span of 19 bases.

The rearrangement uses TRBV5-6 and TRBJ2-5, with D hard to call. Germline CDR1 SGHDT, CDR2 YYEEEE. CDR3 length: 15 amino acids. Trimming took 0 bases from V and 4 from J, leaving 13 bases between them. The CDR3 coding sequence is TGTGCCAGCAGCTTGGGTGTAATGTCGGGAGAGACCCAGTACTTC. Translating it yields CASSLGVMSGETQYF. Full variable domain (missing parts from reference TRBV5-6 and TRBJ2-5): DAGVTQSPTHLIKTRGQQVTLRCSPKSGHDTVSWYQQALGQGPQFIFQYYEEEERQRGNFPDRFSGHQFPNYSSELNVNALLLGDSALYLCASSLGVMSGETQYFGPGTRLLVL.

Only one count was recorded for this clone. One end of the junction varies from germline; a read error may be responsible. The chain's CDR3 is CSAREGEGFLF. DNA for the CDR3: TGCAGTGCTAGAGAAGGGGAGGGTTTCCTTTTC. The rearrangement uses TRBV20-1 and TRBJ2-7; the match to TRBD2 covers 7 bases. Germline assignment: CDR1 DFQATT and CDR2 SNEGSKA (reference sequence). The CDR3 covers 11 residues.

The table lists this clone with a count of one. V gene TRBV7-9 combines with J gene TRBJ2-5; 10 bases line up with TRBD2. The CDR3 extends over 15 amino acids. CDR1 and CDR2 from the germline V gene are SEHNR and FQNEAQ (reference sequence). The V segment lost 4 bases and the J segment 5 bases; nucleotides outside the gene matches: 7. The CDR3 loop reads CASSSTGLAAETQYF. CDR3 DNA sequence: TGTGCCAGCAGCTCTACAGGACTAGCGGCGGAGACCCAGTACTTC.

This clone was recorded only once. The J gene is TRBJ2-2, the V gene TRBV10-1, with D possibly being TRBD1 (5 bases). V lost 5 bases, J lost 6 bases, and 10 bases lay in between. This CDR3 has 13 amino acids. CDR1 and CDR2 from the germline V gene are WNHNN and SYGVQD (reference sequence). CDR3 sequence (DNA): TGCGCCAGCAGTATGACAGTCCCCGGGGAGCTGTTTTTT. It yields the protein CASSMTVPGELFF.

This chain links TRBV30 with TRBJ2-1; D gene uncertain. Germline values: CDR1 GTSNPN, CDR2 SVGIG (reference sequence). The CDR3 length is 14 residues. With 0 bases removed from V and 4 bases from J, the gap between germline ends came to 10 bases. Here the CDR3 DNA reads TGTGCCTGGAGTGTTAAGTGGGCGTACAATGAGCAGTTCTTC. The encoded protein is CAWSVKWAYNEQFF.

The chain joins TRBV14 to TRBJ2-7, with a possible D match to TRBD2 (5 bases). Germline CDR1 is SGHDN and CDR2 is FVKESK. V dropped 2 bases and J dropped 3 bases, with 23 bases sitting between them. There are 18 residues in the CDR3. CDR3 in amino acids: CASSQSNHRGSLHYEQYF. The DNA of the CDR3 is TGTGCCAGCAGCCAATCCAACCACCGAGGGAGCCTTCACTACGAGCAGTACTTC.

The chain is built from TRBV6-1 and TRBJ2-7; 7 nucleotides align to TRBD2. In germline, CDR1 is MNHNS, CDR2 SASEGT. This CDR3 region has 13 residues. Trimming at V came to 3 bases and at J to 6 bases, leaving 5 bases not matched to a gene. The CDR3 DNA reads TGTGCCAGCAGTGAGGGGAGGGCCACCGAGCAGTACTTC. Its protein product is CASSEGRATEQYF.

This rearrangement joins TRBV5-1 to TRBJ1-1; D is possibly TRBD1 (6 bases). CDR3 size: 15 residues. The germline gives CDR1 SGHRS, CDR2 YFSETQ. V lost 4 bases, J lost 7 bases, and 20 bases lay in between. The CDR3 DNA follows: TGCGCCAGCAGCCGCGTGGGGGGCCGGTACGGTGAAGCTTTCTTT. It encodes CASSRVGGRYGEAFF.

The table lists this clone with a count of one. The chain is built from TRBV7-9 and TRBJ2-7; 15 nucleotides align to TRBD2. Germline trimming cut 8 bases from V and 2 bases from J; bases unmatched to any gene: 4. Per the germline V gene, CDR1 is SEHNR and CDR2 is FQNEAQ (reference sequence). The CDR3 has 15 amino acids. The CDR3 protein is CASGGLAGGAYEQYF. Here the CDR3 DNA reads TGTGCCAGCGGCGGACTAGCGGGAGGGGCCTACGAGCAGTACTTC.

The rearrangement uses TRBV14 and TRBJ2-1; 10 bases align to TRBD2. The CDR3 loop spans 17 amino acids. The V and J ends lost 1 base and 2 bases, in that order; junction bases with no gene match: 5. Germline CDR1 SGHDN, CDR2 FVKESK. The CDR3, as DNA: TGTGCCAGCAGCCAAGTAAGCGGGAGGGTGACCTACAATGAGCAGTTCTTC. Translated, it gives CASSQVSGRVTYNEQFF.

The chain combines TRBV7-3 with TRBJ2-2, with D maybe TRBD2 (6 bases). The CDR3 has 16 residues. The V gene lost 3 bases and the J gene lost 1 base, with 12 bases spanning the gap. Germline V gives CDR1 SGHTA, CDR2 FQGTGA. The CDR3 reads CASSFAGRQNTGELFF. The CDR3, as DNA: TGTGCCAGCAGCTTCGCGGGAAGGCAGAACACCGGGGAGCTGTTTTTT. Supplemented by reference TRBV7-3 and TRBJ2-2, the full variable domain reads GAGVSQTPSNKVTEKGKYVELRCDPISGHTALYWYRQSLGQGPEFLIYFQGTGAADDSGLPNDRFFAVRPEGSVSTLKIQRTERGDSAVYLCASSFAGRQNTGELFFGEGSRLTVL.

The CDR3 sequence: CASTRGGGFDDGYTF. CDR3 in DNA: TGTGCCAGCACGAGGGGAGGAGGATTTGATGATGGCTACACCTTC. The chain uses TRBV2 and TRBJ1-2; D may be TRBD1 (5 bases). Germline V gene data show CDR1 as SNHLY and CDR2 as FYNNEI. With 7 bases removed from V and 6 bases from J, the gap between germline ends came to 21 bases. The CDR3 spans 15 residues.